This T cell receptor beta chain was recorded in a study of radiotherapy plus CTLA-4 blockade in lung cancer. On this clone: This sample also contains other DNA sequences that code for the same CDR3.

The CDR3 totals 14 residues. Germline CDR1 reads MNHNS; CDR2 reads SASEGT. Assay: immunoSEQ multiplex PCR; the TCRdb copy retains only in-frame clones and omits some. The sample lists about 59,000 clones; approximately 65% were seen once. The sequenced sample was peripheral blood, obtained from a patient treated with radiotherapy plus ipilimumab. This receptor was identified in a human donor with non-small cell lung cancer whose response to radiotherapy plus ipilimumab could not be evaluated. The chain couples TRBV6-1 to TRBJ1-5; D remains ambiguous. CDR3 in amino acids: CAVGATGFGEPQHF. The DNA of the CDR3 is TGTGCTGTAGGCGCCACGGGGTTTGGGGAGCCCCAGCATTTT.